This T cell receptor beta chain was identified during a study of shared clonotypes between healthy human individuals. Study-wide findings and caveats: In general, naive subsets displayed greater estimated richness than memory subsets did.

This clone was seen just once. The target antigen is unknown. Deep-level settings were used for running the assay. The method was immunoSEQ multiplex PCR; TCRdb's version includes in-frame clones alone and lacks a portion of them. The repertoire consists of millions of clones, with 90% to 95% occurring once and the leading ten covering about 0.39%. V shed 2 bases and J 2 bases; nucleotides not matched to a gene: 14. This CDR3 contains 19 residues. Per germline, CDR1 SNHLY and CDR2 FYNNEI. Donors were healthy HIV-negative adults without recently reported acute infections or vaccinations. The investigators split CD4+ cells into a CD45RA+ naive subset and a CD45RA-negative memory subset.

This chain joins TRBV2 and TRBJ2-5; 10 bases align to TRBD2. Input material: naive CD4+ T cells from PBMCs. Subset meaning: CD45RA+ positively selected. This receptor was identified in a man aged 18-30 years in good health. Some clones in this sample may be carry-over from other donors' samples. The CDR3 is CASSEWPQGLAVYQETQYF. CDR3 sequence (DNA): TGTGCCAGCAGTGAATGGCCCCAAGGACTAGCGGTATATCAAGAGACCCAGTACTTC. Looking up the rest from reference TRBV2 and TRBJ2-5 gives the full variable domain: EPEVTQTPSHQVTQMGQEVILRCVPISNHLYFYWYRQILGQKVEFLVSFYNNEISEKSEIFDDQFSVERPDGSNFTLKIRSTKLEDSAMYFCASSEWPQGLAVYQETQYFGPGTRLLVL.